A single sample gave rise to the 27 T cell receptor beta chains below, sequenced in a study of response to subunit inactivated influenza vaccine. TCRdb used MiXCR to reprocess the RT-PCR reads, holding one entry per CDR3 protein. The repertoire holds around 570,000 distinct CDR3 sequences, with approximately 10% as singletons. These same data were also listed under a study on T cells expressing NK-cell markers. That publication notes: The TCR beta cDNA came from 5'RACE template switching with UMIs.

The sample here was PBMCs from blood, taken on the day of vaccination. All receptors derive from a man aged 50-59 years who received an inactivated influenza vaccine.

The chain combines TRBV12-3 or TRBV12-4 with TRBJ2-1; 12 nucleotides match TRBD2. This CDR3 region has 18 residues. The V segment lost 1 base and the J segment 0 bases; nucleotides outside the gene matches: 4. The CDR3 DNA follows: TGTGCCAGCAGTTTAGGTCTGACTAGCGGGAGCTCCTACAATGAGCAGTTCTTC. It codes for CASSLGLTSGSSYNEQFF.

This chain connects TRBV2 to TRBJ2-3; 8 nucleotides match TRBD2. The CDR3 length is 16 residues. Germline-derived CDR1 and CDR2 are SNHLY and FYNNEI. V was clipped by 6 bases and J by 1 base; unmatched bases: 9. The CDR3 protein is CASRTLAGHRTDTQYF. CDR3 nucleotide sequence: TGTGCCAGCAGAACTCTAGCGGGCCACCGCACAGATACGCAGTATTTT.

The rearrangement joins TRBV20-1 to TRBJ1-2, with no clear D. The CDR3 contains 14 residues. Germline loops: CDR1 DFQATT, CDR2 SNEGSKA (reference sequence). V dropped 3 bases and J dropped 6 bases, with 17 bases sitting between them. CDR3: CSASIGGPLDGYTF. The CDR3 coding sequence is TGCAGTGCTAGTATCGGCGGGCCCCTAGATGGCTACACCTTC.

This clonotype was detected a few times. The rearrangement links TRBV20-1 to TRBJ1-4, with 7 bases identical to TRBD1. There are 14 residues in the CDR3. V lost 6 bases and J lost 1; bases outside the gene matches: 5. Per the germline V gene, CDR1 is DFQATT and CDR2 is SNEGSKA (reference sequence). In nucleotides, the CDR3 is TGCAGTGCGCCCCAGGGGGTAACTAATGAAAAACTGTTTTTT. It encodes CSAPQGVTNEKLFF.

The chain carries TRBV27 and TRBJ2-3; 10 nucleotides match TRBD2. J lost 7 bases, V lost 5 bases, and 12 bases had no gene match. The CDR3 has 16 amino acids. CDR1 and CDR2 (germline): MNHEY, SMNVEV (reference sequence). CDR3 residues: CASSILTAGGPNTQYF. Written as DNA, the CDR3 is TGTGCCAGCAGTATCCTCACAGCGGGAGGGCCTAATACGCAGTATTTT.

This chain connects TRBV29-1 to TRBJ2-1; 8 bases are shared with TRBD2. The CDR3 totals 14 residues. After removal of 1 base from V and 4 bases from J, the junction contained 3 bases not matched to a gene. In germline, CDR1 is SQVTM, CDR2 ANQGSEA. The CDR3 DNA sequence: TGCAGCGTTGAAGTTAGCGGGACTTACAATGAGCAGTTCTTC. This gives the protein CSVEVSGTYNEQFF.

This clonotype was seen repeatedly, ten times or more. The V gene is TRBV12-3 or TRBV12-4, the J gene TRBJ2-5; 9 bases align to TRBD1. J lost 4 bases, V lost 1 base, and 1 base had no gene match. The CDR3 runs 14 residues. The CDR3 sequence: CASSLGGQGETQYF. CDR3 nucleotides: TGTGCCAGCAGTTTAGGGGGACAGGGAGAGACCCAGTACTTC.

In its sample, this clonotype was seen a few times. This CDR3 is CAIRGDGGDYEQYF. The CDR3 DNA reads TGTGCCATCAGGGGGGACGGGGGGGACTACGAGCAGTACTTC. The chain combines TRBV10-3 with TRBJ2-7; 8 nucleotides agree with TRBD2. Trimming took 6 bases from V and 3 from J; bases not matched to a gene: 7. This CDR3 has 14 amino acids. Germline V gives CDR1 ENHRY, CDR2 SYGVKD.

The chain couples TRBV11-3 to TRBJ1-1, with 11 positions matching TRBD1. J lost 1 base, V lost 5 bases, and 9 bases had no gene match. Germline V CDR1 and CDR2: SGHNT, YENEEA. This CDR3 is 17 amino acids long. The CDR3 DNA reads TGTGCCAGCAGCCCTCGGACAGGGGGCTTCGGGAACACTGAAGCTTTCTTT. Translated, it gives CASSPRTGGFGNTEAFF.

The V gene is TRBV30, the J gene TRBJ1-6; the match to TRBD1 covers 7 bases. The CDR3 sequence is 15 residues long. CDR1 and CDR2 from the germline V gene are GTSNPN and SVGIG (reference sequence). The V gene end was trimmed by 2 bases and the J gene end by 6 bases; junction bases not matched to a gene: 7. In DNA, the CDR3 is TGTGCCTGGAGTTTTTTTCGACAGGGTAATTCACCCCTCCACTTT. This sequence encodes CAWSFFRQGNSPLHF.

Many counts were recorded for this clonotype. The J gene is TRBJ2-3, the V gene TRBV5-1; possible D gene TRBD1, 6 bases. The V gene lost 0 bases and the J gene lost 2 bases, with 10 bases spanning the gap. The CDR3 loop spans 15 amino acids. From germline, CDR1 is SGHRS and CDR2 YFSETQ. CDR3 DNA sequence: TGCGCCAGCAGCTTGGAACAGGGCCACACAGATACGCAGTATTTT. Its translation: CASSLEQGHTDTQYF.

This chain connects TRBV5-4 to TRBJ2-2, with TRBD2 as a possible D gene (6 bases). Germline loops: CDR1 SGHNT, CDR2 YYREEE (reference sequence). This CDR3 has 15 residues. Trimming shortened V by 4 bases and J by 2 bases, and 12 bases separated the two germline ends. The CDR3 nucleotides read TGTGCCAGCAGCATGGGCGGGGCTAACACCGGGGAGCTGTTTTTT. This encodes CASSMGGANTGELFF.

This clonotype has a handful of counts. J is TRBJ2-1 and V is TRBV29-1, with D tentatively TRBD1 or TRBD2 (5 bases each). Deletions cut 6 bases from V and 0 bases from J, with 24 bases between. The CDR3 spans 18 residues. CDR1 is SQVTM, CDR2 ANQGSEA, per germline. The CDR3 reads CSVDRDLKNLDSYNEQFF. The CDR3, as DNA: TGCAGCGTAGACCGGGACCTCAAAAATCTTGACTCCTACAATGAGCAGTTCTTC.

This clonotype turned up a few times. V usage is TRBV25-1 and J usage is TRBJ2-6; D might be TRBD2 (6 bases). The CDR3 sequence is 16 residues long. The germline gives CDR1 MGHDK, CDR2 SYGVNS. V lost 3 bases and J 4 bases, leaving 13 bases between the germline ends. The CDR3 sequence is CASSEWRGLGANVLTF. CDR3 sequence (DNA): TGTGCCAGCAGTGAGTGGCGGGGTCTCGGGGCCAACGTCCTGACTTTC.

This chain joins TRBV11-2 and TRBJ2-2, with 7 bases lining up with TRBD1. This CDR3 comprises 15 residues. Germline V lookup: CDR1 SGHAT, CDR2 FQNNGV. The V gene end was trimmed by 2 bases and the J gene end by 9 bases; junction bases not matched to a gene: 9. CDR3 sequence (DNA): TGTGCCAGCAGCTTACTTACAGGGGTCCACCGGGAGCTGTTTTTT. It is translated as CASSLLTGVHRELFF.

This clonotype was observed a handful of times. CDR3 sequence: CSALGLAGAPLNEQFF. CDR3 in DNA: TGCAGTGCGCTGGGACTAGCGGGGGCGCCCTTAAATGAGCAGTTCTTC. The chain carries TRBV20-1 and TRBJ2-1; 14 bases agree with TRBD2. Per germline, CDR1 DFQATT and CDR2 SNEGSKA (reference sequence). CDR3 size: 16 residues. The V and J ends lost 6 bases and 7 bases, in that order; junction bases with no gene match: 11.

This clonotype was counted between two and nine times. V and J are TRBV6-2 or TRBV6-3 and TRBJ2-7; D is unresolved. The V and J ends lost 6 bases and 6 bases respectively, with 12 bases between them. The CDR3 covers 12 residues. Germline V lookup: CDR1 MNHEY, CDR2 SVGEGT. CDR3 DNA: TGTGCCAGCAGCAATCGCCGGGCCGAGCAGTACTTC. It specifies CASSNRRAEQYF.

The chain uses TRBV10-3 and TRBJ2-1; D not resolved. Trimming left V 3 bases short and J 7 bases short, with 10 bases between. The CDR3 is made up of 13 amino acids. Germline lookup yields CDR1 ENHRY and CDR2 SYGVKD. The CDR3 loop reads CAISDPLMNEQFF. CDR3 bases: TGTGCCATCAGTGATCCACTCATGAATGAGCAGTTCTTC.

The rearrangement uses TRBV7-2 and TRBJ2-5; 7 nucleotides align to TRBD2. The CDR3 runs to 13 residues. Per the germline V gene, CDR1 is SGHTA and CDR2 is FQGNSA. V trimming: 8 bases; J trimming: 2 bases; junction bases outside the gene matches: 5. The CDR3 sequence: CASVGEGQETQYF. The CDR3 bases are TGTGCCAGCGTCGGGGAGGGGCAAGAGACCCAGTACTTC.

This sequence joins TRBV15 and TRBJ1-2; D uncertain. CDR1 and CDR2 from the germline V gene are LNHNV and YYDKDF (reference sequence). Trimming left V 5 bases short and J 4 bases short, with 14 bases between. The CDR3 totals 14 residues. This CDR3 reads CATSPDLVGYGYTF. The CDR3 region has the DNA TGTGCCACCAGCCCAGACCTGGTTGGCTATGGCTACACCTTC.

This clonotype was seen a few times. The chain's CDR3 is CASSVERSSYNEQFF. The CDR3 DNA reads TGTGCCAGCAGTGTCGAGCGGAGCTCCTACAATGAGCAGTTCTTC. The gene calls are TRBV6-1 and TRBJ2-1; TRBD2 might be the D (5 bases). This CDR3 spans 15 amino acids. The V end lost 4 bases, the J end lost 0 bases, and 10 bases lay between the germline ends. The germline V gene has CDR1 MNHNS and CDR2 SASEGT.

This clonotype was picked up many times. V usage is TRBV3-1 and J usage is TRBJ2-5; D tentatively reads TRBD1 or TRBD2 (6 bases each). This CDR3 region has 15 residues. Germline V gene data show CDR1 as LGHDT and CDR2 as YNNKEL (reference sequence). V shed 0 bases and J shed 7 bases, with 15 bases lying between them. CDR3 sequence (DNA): TGTGCCAGCAGCCAAGATCACGGGGGCCACGGGACCCAGTACTTC. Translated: CASSQDHGGHGTQYF.

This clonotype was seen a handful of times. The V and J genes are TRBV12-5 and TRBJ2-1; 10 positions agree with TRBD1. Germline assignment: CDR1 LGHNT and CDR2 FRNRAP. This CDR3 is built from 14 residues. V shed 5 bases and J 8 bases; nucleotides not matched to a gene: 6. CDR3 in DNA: TGTGCTAGTGGTCCGGGACAGGGGTTCCATGAGCAGTTCTTC. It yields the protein CASGPGQGFHEQFF.

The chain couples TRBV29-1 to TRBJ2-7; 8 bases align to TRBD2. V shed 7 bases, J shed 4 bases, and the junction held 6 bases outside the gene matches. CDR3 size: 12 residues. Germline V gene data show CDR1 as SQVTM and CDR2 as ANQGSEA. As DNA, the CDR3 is TGCAGCGCCCGGACTAGCCGATACGAGCAGTACTTC. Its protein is CSARTSRYEQYF.

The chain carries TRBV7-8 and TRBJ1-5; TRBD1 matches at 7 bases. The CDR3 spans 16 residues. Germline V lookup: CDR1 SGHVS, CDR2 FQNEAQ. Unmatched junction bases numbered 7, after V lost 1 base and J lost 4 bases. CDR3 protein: CASSLGRQGRNQPQHF. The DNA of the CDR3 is TGTGCCAGCAGCTTAGGGAGACAGGGACGGAATCAGCCCCAGCATTTT.

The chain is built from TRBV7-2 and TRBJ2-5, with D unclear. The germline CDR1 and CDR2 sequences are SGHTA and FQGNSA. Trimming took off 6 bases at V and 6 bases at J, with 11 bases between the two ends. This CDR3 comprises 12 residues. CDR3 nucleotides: TGTGCCAGCAGTAAGAATCGTAAGACCCAGTACTTC. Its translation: CASSKNRKTQYF.

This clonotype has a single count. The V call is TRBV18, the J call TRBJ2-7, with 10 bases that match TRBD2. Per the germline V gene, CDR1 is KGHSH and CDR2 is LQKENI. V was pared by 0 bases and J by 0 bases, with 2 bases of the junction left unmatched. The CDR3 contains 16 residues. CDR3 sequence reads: CASSPPWTSGSYEQYF. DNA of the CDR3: TGTGCCAGCTCACCACCTTGGACTAGCGGCTCCTACGAGCAGTACTTC.